These T cell receptor beta chains were read from a single sample in a study of blood T cell repertoires in COVID-19. Assay used: immunoSEQ multiplex PCR; TCRdb lists only in-frame clones, some missing. Altogether about 200,000 clones are present, 65% to 80% being singletons, with the ten largest covering 17%. The specimen was PBMCs or T cells enriched from blood (not recorded which). These receptors were obtained from a woman aged 45 to 65 with acute COVID-19. The CDR3 runs from the conserved cysteine through the conserved F or W. Each record gives: J gene, V gene, clone size, D gene, CDR3 length, CDR3 protein, CDR3 DNA. D genes are given only for firm matches. Rows may omit the clone size; those that give it use once, few, many or a size class.

>TRBJ1-6|TRBV6-1|-|-|19
CASSEHRARGSSYNSPLHF
TGTGCCAGCAGTGAACACAGGGCCCGTGGTAGCTCCTATAATTCACCCCTCCACTTT
>TRBJ1-5|TRBV10-3|-|-|15
CAISESTRSNQPQHF
TGTGCCATCAGTGAGTCGACTCGAAGTAATCAGCCCCAGCATTTT
>TRBJ1-2|TRBV2|few|-|13
CASTRSGNYGYTF
TGTGCCAGCACCCGTTCGGGTAACTATGGCTACACCTTC
>TRBJ2-1|TRBV7-2|-|TRBD2|14
CASTVAGVYGEQFF
TGTGCCAGCACAGTAGCGGGGGTGTACGGTGAGCAGTTCTTC
>TRBJ1-5|TRBV28|-|-|14
CASRTGTRGQPQHF
TGTGCCAGCAGAACCGGGACAAGGGGTCAGCCCCAGCATTTT
>TRBJ1-2|TRBV18|-|-|15
CASSPDLGANYGYTF
TGTGCCAGCTCACCAGATTTGGGAGCTAACTATGGCTACACCTTC
>TRBJ1-2|TRBV28|once|-|14
CASSLVGTPYGYTF
TGTGCCAGCAGCTTAGTAGGGACACCCTATGGCTACACCTTC
>TRBJ1-5|TRBV12-3/TRBV12-4|-|-|13
CASGGGSNQPQHF
TGTGCCAGTGGGGGGGGAAGCAATCAGCCCCAGCATTTT
>TRBJ1-2|TRBV27|-|-|13
CASTQQGDYGYTF
TGTGCCAGCACTCAACAGGGAGACTATGGCTACACCTTC
>TRBJ1-1|TRBV6-2/TRBV6-3|-|TRBD1|14
CASSYGTGNTEAFF
TGTGCCAGCAGTTACGGGACAGGGAACACTGAAGCTTTCTTT
>TRBJ1-1|TRBV7-9|-|-|15
CASSPPVYRNTEAFF
TGTGCCAGCAGCCCCCCAGTTTACCGGAACACTGAAGCTTTCTTT
>TRBJ2-3|TRBV28|-|TRBD2|16
CASSSPQRGGRDTQYF
TGTGCCAGCAGTTCCCCCCAGCGGGGGGGCCGTGATACGCAGTATTTT
>TRBJ1-3|TRBV7-9|few|-|14
CASSLELGAYTIYF
TGTGCCAGCAGCTTAGAATTGGGAGCCTACACCATATATTTT
>TRBJ1-2|TRBV28|-|-|16
CASSPGRSRMGYGYTF
TGTGCCAGCAGTCCAGGTCGTTCTCGGATGGGCTATGGCTACACCTTC
>TRBJ1-1|TRBV12-3/TRBV12-4|once|-|12
CASSLRNTEAFF
TGTGCCAGCAGTTTACGGAACACTGAAGCTTTCTTT
>TRBJ2-2|TRBV18|-|TRBD1|16
CASSPLGTENTGELFF
TGTGCCAGCTCACCGCTTGGGACAGAGAACACCGGGGAGCTGTTTTTT
>TRBJ2-2|TRBV4-1|-|-|18
CASSRSGDRDFGAGELFF
-
>TRBJ1-2|TRBV28|-|TRBD1|15
CASTLGQAQNYGYTF
TGTGCCAGCACCCTGGGACAGGCGCAAAACTATGGCTACACCTTC
>TRBJ1-2|TRBV23-1|-|-|15
CASRNPDSPNYGYTF
TGCGCCAGCAGGAACCCAGACAGTCCTAACTATGGCTACACCTTC
>TRBJ2-3|TRBV9|-|TRBD2|17
CASSPSAGGLSTDTQYF
TGTGCCAGCAGCCCCTCGGCGGGGGGCCTCAGCACAGATACGCAGTATTTT
>TRBJ1-1|TRBV29-1|-|-|12
CSVGPSGTEAFF
TGCAGCGTCGGACCTTCAGGGACTGAAGCTTTCTTT
>TRBJ1-2|TRBV6-5|-|TRBD1|14
CASSIQGELEGYTF
TGTGCCAGCAGCATACAGGGGGAACTGGAGGGCTACACCTTC
>TRBJ2-2|TRBV7-2|-|-|13
CASSLDPDGELFF
TGTGCCAGCAGCTTAGATCCAGACGGGGAGCTGTTTTTT
>TRBJ1-3|TRBV5-1|few|TRBD1|16
CASSWDRRESGNTIYF
TGCGCCAGCAGCTGGGACAGGAGAGAGTCTGGAAACACCATATATTTT
>TRBJ1-1|TRBV25-1|-|TRBD1|15
CASSALDRGKTEAFF
TGTGCCAGCAGTGCCCTAGACAGGGGAAAGACTGAAGCTTTCTTT
>TRBJ2-5|TRBV4-1|once|TRBD1|18
CASSRTGLGAMDQETQYF
TGCGCCAGCAGCCGGACAGGGTTGGGGGCGATGGATCAAGAGACCCAGTACTTC
>TRBJ2-1|TRBV27|few|-|11
CASSEFDEQFF
TGTGCCAGCAGCGAGTTCGATGAGCAGTTCTTC
>TRBJ2-5|TRBV29-1|-|TRBD1|15
CSVAGTGDPQDTQYF
TGCAGCGTTGCTGGGACAGGGGACCCTCAAGACACCCAGTACTTC
>TRBJ1-1|TRBV2|-|TRBD1|14
CASSGDRAPAEAFF
TGTGCCAGCAGTGGGGACAGGGCCCCCGCTGAAGCTTTCTTT
>TRBJ2-3|TRBV7-6|-|-|13
CASSRLGGGTQYF
TGTGCCAGCAGCCGCCTGGGGGGAGGTACGCAGTATTTT
>TRBJ1-2|TRBV5-8|-|-|11
CASSLTISGTF
TGTGCCAGCAGCTTGACGATCAGCGGCACCTTC
>TRBJ1-5|TRBV30|-|-|13
CAYNGRGGQPQHF
TGTGCCTACAACGGAAGGGGGGGTCAGCCCCAGCATTTT
>TRBJ2-5|TRBV7-9|-|-|13
CASSPQLEETQYF
TGTGCCAGCAGCCCCCAACTAGAAGAGACCCAGTACTTC
>TRBJ2-1|TRBV7-2|-|TRBD1|15
CASSPRTGGYNEQFF
TGTGCCAGCAGCCCCCGGACAGGGGGGTACAATGAGCAGTTCTTC
>TRBJ2-1|TRBV19|-|TRBD2|15
CASSPSGGLNGEQFF
TGTGCCAGTAGTCCCTCGGGAGGGTTAAACGGTGAGCAGTTCTTC
>TRBJ2-2|TRBV5-1|few|-|13
CASRPQGTGELFF
TGCGCCAGCAGACCACAGGGAACCGGGGAGCTGTTTTTT
>TRBJ1-2|TRBV30|-|TRBD1|15
CAWSGQGGYRGGYTF
TGTGCCTGGAGTGGACAGGGGGGATATCGAGGTGGCTACACCTTC
>TRBJ1-5|TRBV7-9|-|TRBD1|15
CASTPQGDSNQPQHF
TGTGCCAGCACCCCCCAGGGGGATAGCAATCAGCCCCAGCATTTT
>TRBJ1-2|TRBV5-4|-|TRBD1|14
CASSLGGGNYGYTF
TGTGCCAGCAGCTTGGGAGGGGGCAACTATGGCTACACCTTC
>TRBJ1-5|TRBV5-1|-|-|13
CASSLAGNQPQHF
TGCGCCAGCAGCTTAGCGGGGAATCAGCCCCAGCATTTT
>TRBJ1-1|TRBV7-6|many|-|14
CASSSWTENTEAFF
TGTGCCAGCAGCTCTTGGACAGAGAACACTGAAGCTTTCTTT
>TRBJ1-5|TRBV28|-|TRBD1|15
CASSSAGGLYQPQHF
TGTGCCAGCAGCAGTGCAGGGGGCCTTTATCAGCCCCAGCATTTT
>TRBJ1-2|TRBV7-2|-|-|16
CASSFPGGQGSRGYTF
TGTGCCAGCAGCTTCCCGGGGGGGCAGGGCTCCCGTGGCTACACCTTC
>TRBJ1-3|TRBV28|-|-|14
CASSPRDTGNTIYF
TGTGCCAGCAGTCCCAGGGACACTGGAAACACCATATATTTT
>TRBJ1-2|TRBV12-3/TRBV12-4|once|-|13
CASNFGVNYGYTF
TGTGCCAGCAATTTCGGGGTTAACTATGGCTACACCTTC